Sequencing of this TCR beta chain was carried out in a study of Tregs in tolerant kidney transplant recipients. V lost 1 base, J lost 4 bases, and 10 bases lay in between. Germline CDR1 is SGHTA and CDR2 is FQGNSA. The CDR3 contains 14 residues. As concerns this clone: The antigen is not known.

Sequencing was performed with immunoSEQ multiplex PCR; in TCRdb, only in-frame clones are kept and a portion is missing. Of about 77,000 clones listed, 98% are singletons. The study's findings and limits: Antigen-driven expansion was suggested because donor-specific Tregs expanded more than all Tregs in tolerant patients.

The receptor comes from a human donor who received a combined kidney and bone marrow transplant. The specimen was CD4+ T cells from blood, collected before the transplant. The chain has TRBV7-2 and TRBJ1-2, with D tentatively TRBD1 (5 bases). The CDR3 DNA reads as TGTGCCAGCAGCTTAGTACCACAGGTCTATGGCTACACCTTC. This translates into CASSLVPQVYGYTF.